A single sample gave rise to the 13 T cell receptor beta chains below, sequenced in a study of blood T cell repertoires in COVID-19. Only in-frame clones appear in the TCRdb table, and some are missing; sequencing was by immunoSEQ multiplex PCR. The data show about 170,000 clones, with roughly 70% seen just once and less than 3% held by the top ten. The source material was peripheral blood. These receptors originate from a woman older than 75 with acute or convalescent COVID-19.

V gene TRBV7-2 combines with J gene TRBJ2-2; 7 nucleotides agree with TRBD2. The CDR3 consists of 18 residues. V was pared by 5 bases and J by 1 base, with 13 bases of the junction left unmatched. The germline V gene encodes CDR1 SGHTA and CDR2 FQGNSA. The CDR3 is CASSLHPSGQLNTGELFF. CDR3 sequence (DNA): TGTGCCAGCAGCCTCCACCCTAGCGGACAATTGAACACCGGGGAGCTGTTTTTT.

The V gene is TRBV7-2, the J gene TRBJ1-2, with 7 nucleotides matching TRBD1. The CDR3 spans 14 residues. V lost 3 bases, J lost 4 bases, and 5 bases stayed unmatched. The V gene's germline CDR1 is SGHTA and CDR2 FQGNSA. The CDR3: CASSFPTGSYGYTF. Here the CDR3 DNA reads TGTGCCAGCAGCTTTCCGACAGGGAGCTATGGCTACACCTTC.

V gene TRBV18 combines with J gene TRBJ2-1; D possibly corresponds to TRBD2 (6 bases). This CDR3 comprises 16 residues. The V end lost 1 base, the J end lost 2 bases, and 12 bases lay between the germline ends. Per germline, CDR1 KGHSH and CDR2 LQKENI. The CDR3, as DNA: TGTGCCAGCTCACCACTGGGGACTCTTACCTACAATGAGCAGTTCTTC. Amino acids: CASSPLGTLTYNEQFF.

The chain combines TRBV7-6 with TRBJ2-2; D is perhaps TRBD1 (6 bases). V lost 6 bases and J 4 bases, leaving 18 bases between the germline ends. The CDR3 has 16 amino acids. Germline V gene data show CDR1 as SGHVS and CDR2 as FNYEAQ. CDR3 coding DNA: TGTGCCAGCAGTTCCGCTGGGGGCACGGTCACCGGGGAGCTGTTTTTT. This gives the protein CASSSAGGTVTGELFF.

The V call is TRBV9, the J call TRBJ2-1; 8 nucleotides agree with TRBD2. Germline CDR1 and CDR2: SGDLS and YYNGEE. The CDR3 extends over 13 amino acids. After removal of 3 bases from V and 6 bases from J, the junction contained 2 bases not matched to a gene. CDR3 in DNA: TGTGCCAGCAGCGGGACTAGCCGCAATGAGCAGTTCTTC. The encoded protein is CASSGTSRNEQFF.

The rearrangement uses TRBV19 and TRBJ1-4, with TRBD1 matching over 7 bases. The CDR3 runs to 13 residues. The germline gives CDR1 LNHDA, CDR2 SQIVND (reference sequence). Trimming cost V 4 bases and J 8 bases; bases outside gene matches: 4. The CDR3 sequence: CASSKGAREKLFF. The CDR3 DNA is TGTGCCAGTAGTAAGGGGGCAAGAGAAAAACTGTTTTTT. Complete variable domain (other parts from reference TRBV19 and TRBJ1-4): DGGITQSPKYLFRKEGQNVTLSCEQNLNHDAMYWYRQDPGQGLRLIYYSQIVNDFQKGDIAEGYSVSREKKESFPLTVTSAQKNPTAFYLCASSKGAREKLFFGSGTQLSVL.

The V gene is TRBV25-1, the J gene TRBJ2-7; 8 positions match TRBD1. V dropped 4 bases and J dropped 3; count of bases not matched to a gene: 5. The CDR3 consists of 14 residues. Germline V gene sequence: CDR1 MGHDK, CDR2 SYGVNS. CDR3 coding DNA: TGTGCCAGCAGTGTGGACGGACAGGGCTACGAGCAGTACTTC. Protein: CASSVDGQGYEQYF.

This clone has just a few counts. This sequence joins TRBV19 and TRBJ1-5; possible D gene TRBD1, 5 bases. This CDR3 is built from 16 residues. Germline CDR1 reads LNHDA; CDR2 reads SQIVND (reference sequence). Trimming took 6 bases from V and 3 from J, leaving 18 bases between them. CDR3 in DNA: TGTGCCAGTAGCGATAAGCCGGGACTGGACAATCAGCCCCAGCATTTT. It encodes CASSDKPGLDNQPQHF.

V usage is TRBV19 and J usage is TRBJ1-5, with D perhaps matching TRBD1 (6 bases). The CDR3 covers 13 residues. CDR1 is LNHDA and CDR2 is SQIVND in the germline V gene (reference sequence). V was cut by 8 bases and J by 5 bases, with 13 bases left in between. The CDR3 bases are TGTGCCAGTGGGAGGGGGGACGATCAGCCCCAGCATTTT. Encoded protein: CASGRGDDQPQHF.

The rearrangement joins TRBV29-1 to TRBJ1-1; D is unclear. Looked up from germline, CDR1 is SQVTM and CDR2 is ANQGSEA. The V end was cut by 1 base, the J end by 2 bases, with 11 bases between. The CDR3 is made up of 14 amino acids. The CDR3 sequence is CSVEGHSRNTEAFF. Here the CDR3 DNA reads TGCAGCGTTGAAGGCCACAGCAGAAACACTGAAGCTTTCTTT.

The V gene is TRBV6-5, the J gene TRBJ1-2, with D possibly being TRBD1 (5 bases). The CDR3 extends over 14 amino acids. In germline, CDR1 is MNHEY, CDR2 SVGAGI. The germline V and J ends were trimmed by 4 bases and 1 base, with 10 bases remaining between them. CDR3 loop: CASSFGQDNYGYTF. The CDR3 nucleotides read TGTGCCAGCAGTTTTGGACAAGATAACTATGGCTACACCTTC.

The chain joins TRBV7-2 to TRBJ2-5; a possible D gene is TRBD2 (5 bases). Germline V gene lookup returns CDR1 SGHTA and CDR2 FQGNSA. Trimming stripped 4 bases from V and 0 bases from J, with 6 bases between. This CDR3 has 13 residues. The CDR3 DNA reads as TGTGCCAGCAGCTACGGGAACCAAGAGACCCAGTACTTC. Protein: CASSYGNQETQYF.

The chain uses TRBV7-2 and TRBJ2-3; D remains ambiguous. Germline V gene lookup returns CDR1 SGHTA and CDR2 FQGNSA. This CDR3 has 14 amino acids. Trimming pared 1 base from V and 6 bases from J, leaving 11 bases between. CDR3 nucleotides: TGTGCCAGCAGCTTAGAGTTTGCGGCGGATACGCAGTATTTT. Residues: CASSLEFAADTQYF.